This T cell receptor (beta chain) was captured in a study of response to subunit inactivated influenza vaccine. Study observations and caveats: The authors suggested that every seasonal influenza vaccination recruits few new T cells.

V was shortened by 3 bases and J by 1 base, with 3 bases between the two germline ends. The CDR3 loop spans 12 amino acids. The germline gives CDR1 LNHDA, CDR2 SQIVND (reference sequence). About this clonotype itself: Antigen unknown.

TCRdb reprocessed the RT-PCR reads via MiXCR and lists one record per CDR3 protein. The data hold roughly 520,000 distinct CDR3 sequences, with 25% observed a single time. The TCR was taken from a man aged 50 to 60 who received an inactivated influenza vaccine. Sequenced here: CD4+ T cells sorted from PBMCs, sampled less than 6 days after vaccination. J is TRBJ1-1 and V is TRBV19; no firm D call. CDR3 loop: CASSMQNTEAFF. Written as DNA, the CDR3 is TGTGCCAGTAGTATGCAGAACACTGAAGCTTTCTTT. The full variable domain, rest sourced from reference TRBV19 and TRBJ1-1, is DGGITQSPKYLFRKEGQNVTLSCEQNLNHDAMYWYRQDPGQGLRLIYYSQIVNDFQKGDIAEGYSVSREKKESFPLTVTSAQKNPTAFYLCASSMQNTEAFFGQGTRLTVV.